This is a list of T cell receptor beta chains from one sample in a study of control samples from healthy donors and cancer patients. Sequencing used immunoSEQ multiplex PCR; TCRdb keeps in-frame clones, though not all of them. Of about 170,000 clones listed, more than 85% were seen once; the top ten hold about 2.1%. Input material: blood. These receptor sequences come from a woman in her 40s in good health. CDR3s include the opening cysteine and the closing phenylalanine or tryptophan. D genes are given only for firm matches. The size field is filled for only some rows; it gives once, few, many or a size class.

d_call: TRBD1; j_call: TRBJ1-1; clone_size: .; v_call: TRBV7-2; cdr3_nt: TGTGCCAGCAGCCTACGAGGACAGGGGACCACTGAAGCTTTCTTT; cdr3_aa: CASSLRGQGTTEAFF
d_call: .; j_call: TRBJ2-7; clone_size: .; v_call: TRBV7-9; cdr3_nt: TGTGCCAGCAGCTTAGCGCTGGAGTTGCAGTACTTC; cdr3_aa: CASSLALELQYF
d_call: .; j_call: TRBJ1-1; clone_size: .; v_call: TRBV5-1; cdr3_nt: TGCGCCAGCAGCTTCCGGGGACAGAACACTGAAGCTTTCTTT; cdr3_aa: CASSFRGQNTEAFF
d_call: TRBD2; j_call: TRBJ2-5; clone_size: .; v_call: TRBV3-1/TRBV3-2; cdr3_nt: TGTGCCAGCAGCCAAGGGACTAGCGGGGGACAAGAGACCCAGTACTTC; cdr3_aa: CASSQGTSGGQETQYF
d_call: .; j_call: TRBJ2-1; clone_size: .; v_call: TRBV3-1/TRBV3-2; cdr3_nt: TGTGCCAGCAGCTCGGCGGGCGGGGTCTCAGGTGAGCAGTTCTTC; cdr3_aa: CASSSAGGVSGEQFF
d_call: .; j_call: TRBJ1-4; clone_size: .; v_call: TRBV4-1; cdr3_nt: TGCGCCAGCAGCCCAACGGAGGGTGGAACTAATGAAAAACTGTTTTTT; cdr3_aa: CASSPTEGGTNEKLFF
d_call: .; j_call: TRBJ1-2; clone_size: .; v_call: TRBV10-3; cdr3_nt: TGTGCCACAAGGGACACCTACCTCGGCTACACCTTC; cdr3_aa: CATRDTYLGYTF
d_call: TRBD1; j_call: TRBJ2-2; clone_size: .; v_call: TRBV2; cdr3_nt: TGTGCCAGCAGTGAAGATGAGGACAGGGCGAACACCGGGGAGCTGTTTTTT; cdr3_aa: CASSEDEDRANTGELFF
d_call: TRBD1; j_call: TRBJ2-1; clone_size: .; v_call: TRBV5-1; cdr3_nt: TGCGCCAGCAGCTTGACACAGGGGATCGATGAGCAGTTCTTC; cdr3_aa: CASSLTQGIDEQFF
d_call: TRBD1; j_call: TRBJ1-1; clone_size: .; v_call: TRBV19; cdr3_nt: TGTGCCAGTAGTGCCGACAGGGGGCGTGGGGTGAGCACTGAAGCTTTCTTT; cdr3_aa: CASSADRGRGVSTEAFF
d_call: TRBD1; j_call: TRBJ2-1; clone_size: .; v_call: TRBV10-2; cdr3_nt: TGCGCCAGCAACGACAGGGGGCACTACAATGAGCAGTTCTTC; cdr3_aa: CASNDRGHYNEQFF
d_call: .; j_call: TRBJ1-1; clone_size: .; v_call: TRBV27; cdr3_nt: TGTGCCAGCAGTTTATCGTTGCAGGGGCAGAACACTGAAGCTTTCTTT; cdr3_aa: CASSLSLQGQNTEAFF
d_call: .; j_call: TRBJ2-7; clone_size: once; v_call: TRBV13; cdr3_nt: TGTGCCAGCAGCTCGCGGTCGGTCTCCTACGAGCAGTACTTC; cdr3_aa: CASSSRSVSYEQYF
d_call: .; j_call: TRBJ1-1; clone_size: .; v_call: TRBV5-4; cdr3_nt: TGTGCCAGCAGCTCCGGGGGGGGGCAGTACACTGAAGCTTTCTTT; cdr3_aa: CASSSGGGQYTEAFF
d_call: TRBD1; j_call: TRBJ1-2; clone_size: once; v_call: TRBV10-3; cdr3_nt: TGTGCCATCAGTGGGACAGGGAGTATGAACTATGGCTACACCTTC; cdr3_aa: CAISGTGSMNYGYTF
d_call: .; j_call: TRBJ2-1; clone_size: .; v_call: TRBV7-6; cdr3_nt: TGTGCCAGCAGCCCAAGGATGACCGGAGGTGAGCAGTTCTTC; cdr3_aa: CASSPRMTGGEQFF
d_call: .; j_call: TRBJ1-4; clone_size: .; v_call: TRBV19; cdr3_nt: TGTGCCAGTAGCATACAGGGAGGGAGTGAAAAACTGTTTTTT; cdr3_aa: CASSIQGGSEKLFF
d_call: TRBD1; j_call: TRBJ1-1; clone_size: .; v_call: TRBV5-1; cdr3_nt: TGCGCCAGCAGCTCTTGGACAGGGGATGGTACTGAAGCTTTCTTT; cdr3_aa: CASSSWTGDGTEAFF
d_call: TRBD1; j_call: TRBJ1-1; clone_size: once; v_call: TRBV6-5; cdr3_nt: TGTGCCAGCAGTTTCCGGGACAGTGAAGCTTTCTTT; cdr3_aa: CASSFRDSEAFF
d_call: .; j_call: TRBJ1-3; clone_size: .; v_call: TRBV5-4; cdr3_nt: TGTGCCAGCACCCCGGACTTAGGAAACACCATATATTTT; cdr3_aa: CASTPDLGNTIYF
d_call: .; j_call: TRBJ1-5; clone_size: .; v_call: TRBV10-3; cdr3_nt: TGTGCCATCAGTGATGGTAATCAGCCCCAGCATTTT; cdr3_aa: CAISDGNQPQHF
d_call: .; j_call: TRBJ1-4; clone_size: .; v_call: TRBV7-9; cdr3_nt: TGTGCCAGCAGCTTAGTGCCCGCAACTAATGAAAAACTGTTTTTT; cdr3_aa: CASSLVPATNEKLFF
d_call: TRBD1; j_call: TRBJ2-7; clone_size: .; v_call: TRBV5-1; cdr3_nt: TGCGCCAGCAGCTTGGGGTGGGACAGGGGAGAGCAGTACTTC; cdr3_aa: CASSLGWDRGEQYF
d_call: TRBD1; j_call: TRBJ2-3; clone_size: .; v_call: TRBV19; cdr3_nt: TGTGCCACCTCCGAGGACAGGATCGGAGATACGCAGTATTTT; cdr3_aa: CATSEDRIGDTQYF
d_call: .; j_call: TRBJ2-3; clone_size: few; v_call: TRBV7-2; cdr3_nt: TGTGCCAGCAGCTTAGGTCTCAGCACAGATACGCAGTATTTT; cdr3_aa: CASSLGLSTDTQYF
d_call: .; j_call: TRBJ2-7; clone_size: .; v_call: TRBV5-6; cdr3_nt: TGTGCCAGCAGCTTGTTACAGGGTGGCGAGCAGTACTTC; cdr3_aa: CASSLLQGGEQYF
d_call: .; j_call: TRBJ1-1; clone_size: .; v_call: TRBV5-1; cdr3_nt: TGCGCCAGCAGCTTGGCCGGGCGGAGTGAAGCTTTCTTT; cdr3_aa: CASSLAGRSEAFF
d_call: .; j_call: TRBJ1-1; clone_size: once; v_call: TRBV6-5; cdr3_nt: TGTGCCAGCTCTCTAACTGCCAGCAGGGGCGCTGAAGCTTTCTTT; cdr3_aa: CASSLTASRGAEAFF
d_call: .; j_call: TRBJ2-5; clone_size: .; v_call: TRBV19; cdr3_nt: TGTGCCAGTAGTACCCAGGGACGCCGGGAAGAGACCCAGTACTTC; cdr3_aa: CASSTQGRREETQYF
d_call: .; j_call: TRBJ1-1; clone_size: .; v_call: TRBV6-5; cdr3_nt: TGTGCCAGCAGTTACTCGGGGGCGAACACTGAAGCTTTCTTT; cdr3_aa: CASSYSGANTEAFF
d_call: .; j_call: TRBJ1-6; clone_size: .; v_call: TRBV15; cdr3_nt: TGTGCCACCAGCAGAGTGGGGCAGGCCGCGCGGAATTCACCCCTCCACTTT; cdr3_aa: CATSRVGQAARNSPLHF
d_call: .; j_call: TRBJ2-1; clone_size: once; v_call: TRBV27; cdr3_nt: TGTGCCAGCAGTTACTTAGGCGGAGAGCAGTTCTTC; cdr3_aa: CASSYLGGEQFF
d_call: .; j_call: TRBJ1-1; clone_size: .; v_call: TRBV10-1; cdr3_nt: TGCGCCAGCAGTGATGGCCCCGTGAACACTGAAGCTTTCTTT; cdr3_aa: CASSDGPVNTEAFF
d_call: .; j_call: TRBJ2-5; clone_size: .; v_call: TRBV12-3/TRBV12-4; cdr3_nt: TGTGCCAGCATGAAAGAGACCCAGTACTTC; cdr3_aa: CASMKETQYF
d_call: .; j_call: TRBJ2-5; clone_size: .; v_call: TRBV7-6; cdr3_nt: TGTGCCAGCAGCCCGGGGGAGACCCAGTACTTC; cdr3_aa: CASSPGETQYF
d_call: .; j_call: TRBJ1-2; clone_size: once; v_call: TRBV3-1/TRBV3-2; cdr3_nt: TGTGCCAGCAGCCCCGGGTACTCCCGGGGTTGGATACATGGCTACACCTTC; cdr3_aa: CASSPGYSRGWIHGYTF
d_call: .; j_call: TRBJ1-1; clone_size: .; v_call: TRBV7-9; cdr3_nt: TGTGCCAGCAGCCATAGGGAGCTAAGCACTGAAGCTTTCTTT; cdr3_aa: CASSHRELSTEAFF
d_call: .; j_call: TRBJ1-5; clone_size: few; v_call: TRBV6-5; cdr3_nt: TGTGCCAGCAGTTTTAACATGGATCAGCCCCAGCATTTT; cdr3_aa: CASSFNMDQPQHF
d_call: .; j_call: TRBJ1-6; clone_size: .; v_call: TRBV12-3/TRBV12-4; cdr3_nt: TGTGCCTCCGGGAGCTCCTATAATTCACCCCTCCACTTT; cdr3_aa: CASGSSYNSPLHF
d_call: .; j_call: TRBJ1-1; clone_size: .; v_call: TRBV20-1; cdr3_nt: TGCAGTGCTAGTCAGGACTTGAACACTGAAGCTTTCTTT; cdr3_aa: CSASQDLNTEAFF
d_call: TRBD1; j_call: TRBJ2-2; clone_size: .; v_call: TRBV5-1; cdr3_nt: TGCGCCACCTCCGGGACAGGGGAGGTCGGGGAGCTGTTTTTT; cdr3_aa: CATSGTGEVGELFF
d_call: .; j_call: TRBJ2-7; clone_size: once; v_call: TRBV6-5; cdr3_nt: TGTGCCAGCAGTTACGGATCTGGAGGGGGCGGTTACGAGCAGTACTTC; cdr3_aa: CASSYGSGGGGYEQYF